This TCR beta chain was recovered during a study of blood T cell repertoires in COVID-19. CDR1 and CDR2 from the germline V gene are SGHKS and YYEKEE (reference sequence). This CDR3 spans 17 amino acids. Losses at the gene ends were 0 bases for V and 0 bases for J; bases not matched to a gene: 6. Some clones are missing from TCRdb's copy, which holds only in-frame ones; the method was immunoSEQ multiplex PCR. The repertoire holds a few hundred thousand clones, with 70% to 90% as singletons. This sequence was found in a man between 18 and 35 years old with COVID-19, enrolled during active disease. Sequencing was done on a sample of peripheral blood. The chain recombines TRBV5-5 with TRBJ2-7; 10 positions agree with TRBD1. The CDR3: CASSLGDRGSASYEQYF. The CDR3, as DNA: TGTGCCAGCAGCTTGGGGGACAGGGGTTCGGCCTCCTACGAGCAGTACTTC.